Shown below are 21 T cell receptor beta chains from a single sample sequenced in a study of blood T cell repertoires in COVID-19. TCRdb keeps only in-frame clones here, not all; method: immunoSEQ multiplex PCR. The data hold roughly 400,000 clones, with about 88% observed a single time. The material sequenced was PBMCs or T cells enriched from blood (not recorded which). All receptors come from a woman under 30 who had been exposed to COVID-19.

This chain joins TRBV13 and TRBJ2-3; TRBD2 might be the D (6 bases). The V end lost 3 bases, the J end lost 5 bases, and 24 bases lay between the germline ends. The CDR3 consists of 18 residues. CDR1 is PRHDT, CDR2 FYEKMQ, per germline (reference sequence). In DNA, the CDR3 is TGTGCCAGCAGCTTCGAGACTAGATTTGCGGTTGGTGGAGATACGCAGTATTTT. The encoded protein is CASSFETRFAVGGDTQYF.

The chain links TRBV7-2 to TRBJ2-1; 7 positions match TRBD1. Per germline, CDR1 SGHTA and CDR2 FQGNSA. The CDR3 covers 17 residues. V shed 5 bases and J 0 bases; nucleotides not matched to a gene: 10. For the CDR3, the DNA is TGTGCCAGCAGCCTAGGGACAGCCACATCCTCCTACAATGAGCAGTTCTTC. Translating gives CASSLGTATSSYNEQFF.

CDR3 sequence: CASNRGSYEQYF. DNA for the CDR3: TGTGCCAGCAACAGGGGGTCCTACGAGCAGTACTTC. The V gene is TRBV6-5, the J gene TRBJ2-7; TRBD1 matches at 8 bases. The CDR3 loop spans 12 amino acids. V dropped 7 bases and J dropped 1; count of bases not matched to a gene: 0. CDR1 and CDR2 from the germline V gene are MNHEY and SVGAGI.

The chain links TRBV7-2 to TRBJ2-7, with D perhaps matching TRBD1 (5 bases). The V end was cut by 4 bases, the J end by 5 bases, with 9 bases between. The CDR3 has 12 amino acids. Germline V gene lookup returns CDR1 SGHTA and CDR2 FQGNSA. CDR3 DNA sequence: TGTGCCAGCAGCTACCAGGGAAACGAGCAGTACTTC. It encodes CASSYQGNEQYF.

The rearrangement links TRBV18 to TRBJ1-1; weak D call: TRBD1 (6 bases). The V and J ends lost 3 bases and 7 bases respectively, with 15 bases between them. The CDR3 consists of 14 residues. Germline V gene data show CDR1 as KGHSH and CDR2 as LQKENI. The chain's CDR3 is CASSPEFGQFEAFF. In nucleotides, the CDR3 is TGTGCCAGCTCACCTGAGTTCGGACAGTTTGAAGCTTTCTTT. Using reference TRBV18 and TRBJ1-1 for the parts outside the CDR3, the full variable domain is NAGVMQNPRHLVRRRGQEARLRCSPMKGHSHVYWYRQLPEEGLKFMVYLQKENIIDESGMPKERFSAEFPKEGPSILRIQQVVRGDSAAYFCASSPEFGQFEAFFGQGTRLTVV.

This CDR3 is CASRLLVADTQYF. CDR3 DNA: TGTGCCAGCAGGCTGCTCGTAGCAGATACGCAGTATTTT. The V and J genes are TRBV6-5 and TRBJ2-3; D is unresolved. From germline, CDR1 is MNHEY and CDR2 SVGAGI. CDR3 length: 13 amino acids. V was cut by 6 bases and J by 4 bases, with 11 bases left in between.

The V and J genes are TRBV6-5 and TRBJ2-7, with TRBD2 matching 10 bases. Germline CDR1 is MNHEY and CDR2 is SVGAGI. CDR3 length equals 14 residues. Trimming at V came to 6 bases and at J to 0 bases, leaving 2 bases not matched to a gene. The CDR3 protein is CASRKREGSYEQYF. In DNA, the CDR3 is TGTGCCAGCAGAAAGCGGGAGGGCTCCTACGAGCAGTACTTC.

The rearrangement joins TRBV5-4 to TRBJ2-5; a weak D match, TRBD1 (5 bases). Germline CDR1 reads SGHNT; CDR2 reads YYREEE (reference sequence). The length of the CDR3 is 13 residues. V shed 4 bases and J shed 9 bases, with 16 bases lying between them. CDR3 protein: CASSLLLEGAQYF. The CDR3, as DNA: TGTGCCAGCAGCCTCTTGTTAGAAGGGGCCCAGTACTTC.

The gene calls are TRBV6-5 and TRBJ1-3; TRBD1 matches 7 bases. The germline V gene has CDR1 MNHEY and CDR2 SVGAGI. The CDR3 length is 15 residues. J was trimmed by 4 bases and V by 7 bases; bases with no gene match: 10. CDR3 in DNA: TGTGCCAGCACTCACAGGGGCTCCGCCGGAAACACCATATATTTT. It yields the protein CASTHRGSAGNTIYF.

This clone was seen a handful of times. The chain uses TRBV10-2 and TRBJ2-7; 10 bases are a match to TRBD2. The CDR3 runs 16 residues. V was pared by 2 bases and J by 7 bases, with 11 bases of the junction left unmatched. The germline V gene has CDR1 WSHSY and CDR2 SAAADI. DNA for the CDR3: TGCGCCAGCAGTGAGGTACTAGCGGGACCGAGGGTGGAGCAGTACTTC. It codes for CASSEVLAGPRVEQYF.

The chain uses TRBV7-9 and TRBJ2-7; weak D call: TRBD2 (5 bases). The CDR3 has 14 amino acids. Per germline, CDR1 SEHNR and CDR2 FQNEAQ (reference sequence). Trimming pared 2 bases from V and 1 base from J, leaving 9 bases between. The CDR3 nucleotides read TGTGCCAGCAGCTTATCTGAGCGGTCCTACGAGCAGTACTTC. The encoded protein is CASSLSERSYEQYF.

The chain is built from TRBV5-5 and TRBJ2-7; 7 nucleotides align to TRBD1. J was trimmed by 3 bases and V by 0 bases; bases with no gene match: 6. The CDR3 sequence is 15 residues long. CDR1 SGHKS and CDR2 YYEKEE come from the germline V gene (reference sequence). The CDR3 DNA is TGTGCCAGCAGCTTGGTACGGGACAGCTTCTACGAGCAGTACTTC. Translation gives CASSLVRDSFYEQYF.

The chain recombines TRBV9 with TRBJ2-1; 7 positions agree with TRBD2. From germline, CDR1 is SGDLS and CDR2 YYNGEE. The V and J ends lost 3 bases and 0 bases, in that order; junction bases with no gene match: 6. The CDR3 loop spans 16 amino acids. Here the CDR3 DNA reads TGTGCCAGCAGCGGGGCAGCGGGGATCTCCTACAATGAGCAGTTCTTC. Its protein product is CASSGAAGISYNEQFF.

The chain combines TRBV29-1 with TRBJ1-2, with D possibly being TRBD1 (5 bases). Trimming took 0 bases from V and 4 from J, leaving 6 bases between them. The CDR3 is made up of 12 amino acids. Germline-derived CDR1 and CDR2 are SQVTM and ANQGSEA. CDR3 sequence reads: CSVEDRAYGYTF. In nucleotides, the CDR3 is TGCAGCGTTGAAGACAGGGCCTATGGCTACACCTTC. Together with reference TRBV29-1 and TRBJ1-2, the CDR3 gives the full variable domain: SAVISQKPSRDICQRGTSLTIQCQVDSQVTMMFWYRQQPGQSLTLIATANQGSEATYESGFVIDKFPISRPNLTFSTLTVSNMSPEDSSIYLCSVEDRAYGYTFGSGTRLTVV.

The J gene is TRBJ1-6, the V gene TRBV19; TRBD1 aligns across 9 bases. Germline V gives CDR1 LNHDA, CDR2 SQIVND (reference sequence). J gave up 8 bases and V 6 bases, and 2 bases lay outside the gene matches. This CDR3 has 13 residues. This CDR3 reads CASRGQGDSPLHF. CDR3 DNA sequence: TGTGCCAGTAGGGGACAGGGAGATTCACCCCTCCACTTT.

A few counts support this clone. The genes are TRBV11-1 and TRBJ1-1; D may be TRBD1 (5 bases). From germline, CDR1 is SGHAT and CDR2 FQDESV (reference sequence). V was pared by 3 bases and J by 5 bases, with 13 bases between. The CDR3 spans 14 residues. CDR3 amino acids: CASSLGRGRTEAFF. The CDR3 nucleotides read TGTGCCAGCAGCTTGGGGAGGGGAAGGACTGAAGCTTTCTTT.

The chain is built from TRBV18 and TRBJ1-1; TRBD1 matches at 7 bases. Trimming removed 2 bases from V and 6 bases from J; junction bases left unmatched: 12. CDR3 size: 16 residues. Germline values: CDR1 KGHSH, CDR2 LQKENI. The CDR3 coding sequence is TGTGCCAGCTCACCAGACAGGGCCCGGGCTTCTGCTGAAGCTTTCTTT. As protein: CASSPDRARASAEAFF.

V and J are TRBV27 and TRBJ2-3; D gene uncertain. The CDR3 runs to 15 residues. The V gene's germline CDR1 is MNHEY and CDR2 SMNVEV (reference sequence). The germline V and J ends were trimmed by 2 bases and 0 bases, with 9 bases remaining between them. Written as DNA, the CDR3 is TGTGCCAGCAGTTTAATTCCTCCTAGCACAGATACGCAGTATTTT. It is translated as CASSLIPPSTDTQYF.

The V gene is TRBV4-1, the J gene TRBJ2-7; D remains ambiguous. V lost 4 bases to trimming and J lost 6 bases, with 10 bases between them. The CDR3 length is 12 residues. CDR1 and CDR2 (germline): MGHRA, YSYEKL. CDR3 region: CASSPDGSEQYF. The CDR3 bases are TGCGCCAGCAGCCCCGATGGCTCCGAGCAGTACTTC.

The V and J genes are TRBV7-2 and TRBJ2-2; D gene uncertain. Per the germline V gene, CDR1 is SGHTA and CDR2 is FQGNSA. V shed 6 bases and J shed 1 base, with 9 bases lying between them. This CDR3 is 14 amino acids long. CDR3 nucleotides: TGTGCCAGCAGGTTATCCGTGAACACCGGGGAGCTGTTTTTT. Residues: CASRLSVNTGELFF.

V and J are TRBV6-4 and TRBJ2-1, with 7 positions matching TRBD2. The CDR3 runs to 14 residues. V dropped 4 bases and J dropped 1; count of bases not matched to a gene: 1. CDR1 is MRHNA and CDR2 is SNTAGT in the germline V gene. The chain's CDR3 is CASSVGGSYNEQFF. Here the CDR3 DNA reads TGTGCCAGCAGTGTGGGGGGGTCCTACAATGAGCAGTTCTTC.